This T cell receptor beta chain was identified during a study of CD8 T cells in ankylosing spondylitis. Study-level results: Several highly homologous variants formed a TCR beta motif that appeared characteristic of ankylosing spondylitis blood.

This clonotype has a count of ten or more. Its antigen is not known. Using its own MiXCR run on the 5' RACE reads, TCRdb lists one record per CDR3 protein. The data show approximately 300,000 distinct CDR3 sequences, with 6.5% to 10% seen just once and more than 12% held by the top ten. The CDR3 totals 12 residues. Trimming took 5 bases from V and 7 from J, leaving 9 bases between them. The specimen was blood, either unsorted or a sorted T cell fraction (not recorded which). The source of this sequence is a male donor with ankylosing spondylitis. The chain carries TRBV12-3 or TRBV12-4 and TRBJ2-1; D remains ambiguous. The chain's CDR3 is CASSPPGNEQFF. The CDR3 DNA reads as TGTGCCAGCAGTCCCCCGGGTAATGAGCAGTTCTTC.